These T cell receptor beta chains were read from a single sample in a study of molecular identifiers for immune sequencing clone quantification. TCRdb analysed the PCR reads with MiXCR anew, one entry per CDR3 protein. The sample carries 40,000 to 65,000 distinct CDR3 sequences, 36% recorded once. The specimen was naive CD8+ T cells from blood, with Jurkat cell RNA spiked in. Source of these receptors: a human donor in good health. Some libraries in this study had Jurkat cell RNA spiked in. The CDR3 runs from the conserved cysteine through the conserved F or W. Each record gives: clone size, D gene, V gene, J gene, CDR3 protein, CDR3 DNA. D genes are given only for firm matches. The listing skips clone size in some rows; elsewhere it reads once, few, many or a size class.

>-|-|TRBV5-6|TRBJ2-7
CASNLIRGPYEQYF
TGTGCCAGCAACTTGATTAGGGGTCCCTACGAGCAGTACTTC
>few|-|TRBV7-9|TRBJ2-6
CASADQYTGANVLTF
TGTGCCAGCGCCGACCAATATACTGGGGCCAACGTCCTGACTTTC
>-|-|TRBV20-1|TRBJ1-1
CGARDLRNTEAFF
TGCGGTGCTAGAGATCTTAGGAACACTGAAGCTTTCTTT
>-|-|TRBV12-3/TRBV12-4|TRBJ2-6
CASSFGTGANVLTF
TGTGCCAGCAGTTTCGGGACTGGGGCCAACGTCCTGACTTTC
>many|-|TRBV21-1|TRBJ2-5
CASSNRAGGHQETQYF
TGTGCCAGCAGCAACAGAGCGGGAGGGCATCAAGAGACCCAGTACTTC
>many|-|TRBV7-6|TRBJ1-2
CASSITPGPMGESNYGYTF
TGTGCCAGCAGCATAACCCCGGGCCCCATGGGCGAATCTAACTATGGCTACACCTTC
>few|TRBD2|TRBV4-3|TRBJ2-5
CASSLTRGSGETQYF
TGCGCCAGCAGCCTCACGCGGGGGAGCGGTGAGACCCAGTACTTC
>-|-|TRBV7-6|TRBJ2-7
CASSMSELYEQYF
TGTGCCAGCAGCATGAGCGAGCTCTACGAGCAGTACTTC
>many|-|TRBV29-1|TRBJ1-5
CSVGGQPQHF
TGCAGCGTTGGCGGCCAGCCCCAGCATTTT
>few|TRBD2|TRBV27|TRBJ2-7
CASSLSPWGSGRAVEQYF
TGTGCCAGCAGTTTATCCCCGTGGGGTAGCGGGAGGGCCGTCGAGCAGTACTTC
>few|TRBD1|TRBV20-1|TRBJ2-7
CSATGTGTSYEQYF
TGCAGTGCCACCGGGACAGGGACCTCCTACGAGCAGTACTTC
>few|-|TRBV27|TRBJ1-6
CASRILGSPLHF
TGTGCCAGCAGAATATTAGGTTCACCCCTCCACTTT
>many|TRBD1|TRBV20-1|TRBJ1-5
CSATRTGDSNQPQHF
TGCAGTGCTACTCGGACAGGAGATAGCAATCAGCCCCAGCATTTT
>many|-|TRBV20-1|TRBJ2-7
CSAPAAFEEQYF
TGCAGTGCTCCCGCTGCTTTCGAGGAGCAGTACTTC
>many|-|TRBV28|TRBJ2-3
CASSPSRDTQYF
TGTGCCAGCAGCCCTAGCAGAGATACGCAGTATTTT
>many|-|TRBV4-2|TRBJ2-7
CASSQVLGIRGYEQYF
TGTGCCAGCAGCCAAGTGCTAGGGATTAGAGGGTACGAGCAGTACTTC
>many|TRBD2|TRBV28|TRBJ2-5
CASSLFAGGIQETQYF
TGTGCCAGCAGTTTATTTGCGGGAGGGATACAAGAGACCCAGTACTTC
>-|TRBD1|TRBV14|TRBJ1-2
CASSQETTGGFYGYTF
TGTGCCAGCAGCCAAGAGACAACAGGGGGCTTCTATGGCTACACCTTC
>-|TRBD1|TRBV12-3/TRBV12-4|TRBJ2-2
CASSFLRQGGTGELFF
TGTGCCAGCAGCTTTCTTAGACAGGGTGGCACCGGGGAGCTGTTTTTT
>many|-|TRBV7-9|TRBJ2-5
CASGGSLVTETQYF
TGTGCCAGCGGAGGAAGCCTAGTAACGGAGACCCAGTACTTC
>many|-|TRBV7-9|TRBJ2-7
CASSSASSYEQYF
TGTGCCAGCAGCTCGGCGAGCTCCTACGAGCAGTACTTC
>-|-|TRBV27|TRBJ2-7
CASSFGPLGEQYF
TGTGCCAGCAGTTTTGGACCCCTGGGGGAGCAGTACTTC